The rows below give T cell receptor beta chains drawn from one sample of a study of T-cell reconstitution after alpha-beta-depleted transplantation in children. TCRdb re-analysed the PCR reads in MiXCR, keeping a single row per CDR3 protein. The data contain 150,000 to 250,000 distinct CDR3 sequences, roughly 15% of them singletons. The material sequenced was PBMCs from the stem cell graft donor, taken from the stem cell graft. These receptor sequences come from a human donor who donated a stem cell graft to a child with acute lymphoblastic leukemia. CDR3s include the opening cysteine and the closing phenylalanine or tryptophan.

j_gene,v_gene,CDR3aa
TRBJ1-1,TRBV29-1,CSVGGLNTEAFF
TRBJ2-1,TRBV20-1,CSAPELAGAGNEQFF
TRBJ2-1,TRBV20-1,CSAPRLAGGSEQFF
TRBJ2-1,TRBV5-1,CASSIGTSGRGNEQFF
TRBJ1-2,TRBV2,CASSAGTPPGYTF
TRBJ2-1,TRBV5-1,CASSLAVAGLGRSSYNEQFF
TRBJ1-5,TRBV7-2,CASSRAGGDQPQHF
TRBJ2-7,TRBV12-3/TRBV12-4,CASSPYTGYEQYF
TRBJ2-7,TRBV20-1,CSARDRLRQAGSYEQYF
TRBJ2-7,TRBV11-3,CASSLPRAGGPPYEQYF
TRBJ2-2,TRBV29-1,CSGGLANTGELFF